This T cell receptor beta chain appears in the sequencing data of a study of blood T cell repertoires in COVID-19. Study at large: Sites across the United States, Italy and Spain contributed samples from acute and convalescent COVID-19.

Germline CDR1 SGHAT, CDR2 FQNNGV. This CDR3 contains 14 residues. Deletions cut 1 base from V and 1 base from J, with 6 bases between. Original data processing: How many nucleated cells were present was estimated from reference gene primer amplification. Using immunoSEQ multiplex PCR, the repertoire was profiled, and TCRdb retains in-frame clones only, with some absent. The V and J calls and clone size are taken from that table; D and trimming were inferred from the DNA. In the table there are approximately 200,000 clones, 87% of which are singletons. Concerning this clone: The same CDR3 can be traced to other DNA sequences in this sample.

Participants were aged about 18 to 100 years, lived in over 20 US areas, and enrolled virtually. Participants reported their clinical history, and cohort assignment relied on those reports. The sequenced sample consisted of PBMCs or T cells enriched from blood (not recorded which). The chain combines TRBV11-2 with TRBJ2-3; D may be TRBD2 (5 bases). The TCR originated in a man aged 18 to 35 with acute COVID-19. The DNA of the CDR3 is TGTGCCAGCAGCTTAGCCGGGGGCACAGATACGCAGTATTTT. Protein product: CASSLAGGTDTQYF. The full variable domain, with the rest looked up from reference TRBV11-2 and TRBJ2-3, is EAGVAQSPRYKIIEKRQSVAFWCNPISGHATLYWYQQILGQGPKLLIQFQNNGVVDDSQLPKDRFSAERLKGVDSTLKIQPAKLEDSAVYLCASSLAGGTDTQYFGPGTRLTVL.